This T cell receptor (beta chain) appears in the sequencing data of a study of Ad26.COV2.S vaccination and SARS-CoV-2 variants. Study context: Into the muscle, Ad26.COV2.S was dosed once or twice, 56 days apart. Study outcomes and limitations: Comparable non-spike TCR breadth was observed in vaccine and placebo recipients.

Here immunoSEQ multiplex PCR was the method, and the copy in TCRdb shows in-frame clones only, minus some. This table has about 280,000 clones, 87% appearing once. A note on this clone: Its antigen is as yet unknown.

The sample's treatment: roughly 18 received Ad26.COV2.S at low or high dose, single or two shots; several received placebo; per-sample allocation not given. The samples date from day 63 after the first vaccine or placebo injection. Germline trimming cut 0 bases from V and 4 bases from J; bases unmatched to any gene: 6. CDR3 length equals 16 residues. Germline CDR1 and CDR2: MNHEY and SVGEGT. V usage is TRBV6-2 or TRBV6-3 and J usage is TRBJ1-3; 7 bases map to TRBD1. Material: peripheral blood, obtained in a trial of Ad26.COV2.S vaccine versus placebo. This TCR derives from a person aged 18-60 years who received the Ad26.COV2.S COVID-19 vaccine or a placebo. The CDR3 nucleotides are TGTGCCAGCAGTTACTCGGAGGGGGCGCGAGGAAACACCATATATTTT. Translation gives CASSYSEGARGNTIYF.